These 28 T cell receptor beta chains originate from one sample sequenced in a study of CD8+ T cells in alopecia areata. Following extraction, RNA underwent reverse transcription to cDNA, which served as the sequencing template. Some clones are missing from TCRdb's copy, which holds only in-frame ones; the method was immunoSEQ multiplex PCR. This table has 100,000 to 150,000 clones, less than 50% appearing once. The sequenced sample was NKG2D-low CD8+ T cells sorted from blood. The source of these receptors is a human donor with alopecia areata.

This clone was observed a single time. V usage is TRBV25-1 and J usage is TRBJ1-2; TRBD1 might be the D (6 bases). Germline assignment: CDR1 MGHDK and CDR2 SYGVNS. The length of the CDR3 is 16 residues. Between the trimmed V and J ends, which lost 3 bases and 6 bases, there was a span of 20 bases. Here the CDR3 reads CASSDRGHGLGNGYTF. The CDR3 DNA follows: TGTGCCAGCAGTGACAGGGGACACGGGCTCGGGAATGGCTACACCTTC.

The chain couples TRBV5-6 to TRBJ2-2; D remains ambiguous. Per the germline V gene, CDR1 is SGHDT and CDR2 is YYEEEE. Trimming took off 2 bases at V and 7 bases at J, with 15 bases between the two ends. The CDR3 contains 15 residues. The CDR3 here is CASSLPSLPLGELFF. CDR3 bases: TGTGCCAGCAGCTTACCCAGTCTTCCACTCGGGGAGCTGTTTTTT.

This clone occurred a few times. The rearrangement links TRBV29-1 to TRBJ2-2; D unresolved. The CDR3 contains 13 residues. Germline V gene data show CDR1 as SQVTM and CDR2 as ANQGSEA. Between the trimmed V and J ends, which lost 4 bases and 2 bases, there was a span of 8 bases. This CDR3 is CSVGGFNTGELFF. The DNA for the CDR3 is TGCAGCGTTGGAGGTTTCAACACCGGGGAGCTGTTTTTT.

In its sample, this clone was seen a few times. The CDR3 protein is CASSLGQNEKLFF. The CDR3 DNA sequence: TGTGCCAGCAGCTTAGGACAGAATGAAAAACTGTTTTTT. The V call is TRBV7-9, the J call TRBJ1-4; D is perhaps TRBD1 (5 bases). The CDR3 has 13 amino acids. Germline V CDR1 and CDR2: SEHNR, FQNEAQ (reference sequence). The V gene lost 1 base and the J gene lost 5 bases, with 5 bases spanning the gap.

The rearrangement uses TRBV30 and TRBJ1-6; TRBD1 agrees at 10 bases. The CDR3 runs to 15 residues. Germline V gene sequence: CDR1 GTSNPN, CDR2 SVGIG (reference sequence). With 1 base clipped from V and 7 bases from J, the junction kept 4 bases outside the gene matches. The CDR3: CAWSAGQGRNSPLHF. The CDR3 coding sequence is TGTGCCTGGAGTGCGGGACAGGGGAGGAATTCACCCCTCCACTTT.

The V and J genes are TRBV29-1 and TRBJ2-2; 8 bases map to TRBD2. This CDR3 has 15 amino acids. The ends lost 5 bases at V and 0 bases at J; junction bases unmatched: 5. Per the germline V gene, CDR1 is SQVTM and CDR2 is ANQGSEA. The CDR3 loop reads CSVPGGATNTGELFF. The CDR3 DNA follows: TGCAGCGTTCCCGGGGGGGCAACGAACACCGGGGAGCTGTTTTTT.

The chain links TRBV4-1 to TRBJ1-6; D not certain. The CDR3 contains 16 residues. The germline gives CDR1 MGHRA, CDR2 YSYEKL. V was trimmed by 1 base and J by 6 bases, leaving 13 bases between them. The CDR3 nucleotides read TGCGCCAGCAGCCAAGGAGATAACAGTCTTAATTCACCCCTCCACTTT. Protein sequence: CASSQGDNSLNSPLHF.

This clone was counted a few times. The rearrangement joins TRBV28 to TRBJ2-7; a possible D gene is TRBD2 (5 bases). CDR3 length: 13 amino acids. CDR1 is MDHEN, CDR2 SYDVKM, per germline. V was trimmed by 5 bases and J by 2 bases, leaving 10 bases between them. The DNA of the CDR3 is TGTGCCAGCAGTGCGGACTTGGCCTACGAGCAGTACTTC. Translated: CASSADLAYEQYF.

V usage is TRBV29-1 and J usage is TRBJ2-5; 8 positions agree with TRBD1. The V gene end was trimmed by 0 bases and the J gene end by 5 bases; junction bases not matched to a gene: 8. This CDR3 has 15 residues. CDR1 and CDR2 from the germline V gene are SQVTM and ANQGSEA. CDR3 protein: CSVEDIGQGEETQYF. DNA for the CDR3: TGCAGCGTTGAAGACATCGGACAGGGAGAGGAGACCCAGTACTTC.

The chain links TRBV29-1 to TRBJ2-2; D gene ambiguous. There are 11 residues in the CDR3. CDR1 SQVTM and CDR2 ANQGSEA come from the germline V gene. V was trimmed by 5 bases and J by 7 bases, leaving 8 bases between them. CDR3 loop: CSVMGLGELFF. The CDR3 DNA reads TGCAGCGTTATGGGCCTCGGGGAGCTGTTTTTT.

This clone was counted only a few times. V and J are TRBV28 and TRBJ2-7, with TRBD2 matching over 7 bases. The V and J ends lost 4 bases and 0 bases, in that order; junction bases with no gene match: 12. Per the germline V gene, CDR1 is MDHEN and CDR2 is SYDVKM. The CDR3 contains 17 residues. The CDR3, as DNA: TGTGCCAGCAGTTACCAACTTTCAGCGGGAATCTCCTACGAGCAGTACTTC. Its protein product is CASSYQLSAGISYEQYF.

This chain joins TRBV9 and TRBJ2-7; TRBD1 or TRBD2 may be the D gene (5 bases each). The CDR3 contains 15 residues. V lost 2 bases and J lost 0, with 12 bases in between. Germline CDR1 reads SGDLS; CDR2 reads YYNGEE. This chain's CDR3 is CASSVGGSSSYEQYF. In nucleotides, the CDR3 is TGTGCCAGCAGCGTTGGGGGATCGAGCTCCTACGAGCAGTACTTC.

The gene calls are TRBV6-5 and TRBJ2-1; 11 bases fit TRBD2. After removal of 10 bases from V and 7 bases from J, the junction contained 6 bases not matched to a gene. CDR1 MNHEY and CDR2 SVGAGI come from the germline V gene. This CDR3 is built from 13 residues. CDR3 DNA: TGTGCCAACCAGGGACTAGCGGTGAATGAGCAGTTCTTC. Amino acid sequence: CANQGLAVNEQFF.

J is TRBJ2-6 and V is TRBV6-5; D call uncertain. V lost 2 bases to trimming and J lost 0 bases, with 5 bases between them. Germline CDR1 reads MNHEY; CDR2 reads SVGAGI. CDR3 length: 15 amino acids. The CDR3 sequence is CASSYTTSGANVLTF. CDR3 nucleotides: TGTGCCAGCAGTTACACCACCTCTGGGGCCAACGTCCTGACTTTC.

This rearrangement joins TRBV7-9 to TRBJ2-7; the D gene is possibly TRBD2 (6 bases). The CDR3 length is 16 residues. Trimming removed 2 bases from V and 1 base from J, with 15 bases in between. Germline V gene lookup returns CDR1 SEHNR and CDR2 FQNEAQ (reference sequence). The CDR3 DNA follows: TGTGCCAGCAGCTTAATAGAATGGGGAGGATCCTACGAGCAGTACTTC. Protein product: CASSLIEWGGSYEQYF.

There are a few counts of this clone. The rearrangement joins TRBV30 to TRBJ1-1; D might be TRBD1 (5 bases). Per the germline V gene, CDR1 is GTSNPN and CDR2 is SVGIG (reference sequence). The CDR3 is 12 residues long. With 2 bases removed from V and 6 bases from J, the gap between germline ends came to 10 bases. The CDR3 DNA reads TGTGCCTGGAGTTACGGGACGCCTGAAGCTTTCTTT. Translated, it gives CAWSYGTPEAFF.

The chain recombines TRBV5-1 with TRBJ2-3, with D uncertain. The CDR3 length is 14 residues. The germline V and J ends were trimmed by 2 bases and 0 bases, with 7 bases remaining between them. The germline gives CDR1 SGHRS, CDR2 YFSETQ. CDR3 residues: CASSLYGSTDTQYF. DNA for the CDR3: TGCGCCAGCAGCTTATACGGAAGCACAGATACGCAGTATTTT.

This clone has just a few counts. The chain links TRBV27 to TRBJ2-7; D unresolved. Deletions cut 6 bases from V and 4 bases from J, with 7 bases between. The germline gives CDR1 MNHEY, CDR2 SMNVEV (reference sequence). This CDR3 region has 11 residues. CDR3 in DNA: TGTGCCAGCAGATGGGGTTACGAGCAGTACTTC. This encodes CASRWGYEQYF.

The V gene is TRBV29-1, the J gene TRBJ1-1; D is possibly TRBD1 (5 bases). The CDR3 runs 13 residues. The germline V gene encodes CDR1 SQVTM and CDR2 ANQGSEA. V was clipped by 4 bases and J by 6 bases, with 15 bases between them. This chain's CDR3 is CSVAAGMGPEAFF. CDR3 nucleotides: TGCAGCGTTGCCGCGGGAATGGGGCCTGAAGCTTTCTTT.

The CDR3: CSVEDERVEQFF. In DNA form, the CDR3 reads TGCAGCGTTGAAGATGAGCGGGTTGAGCAGTTCTTC. The chain carries TRBV29-1 and TRBJ2-1; D perhaps matches TRBD2 (6 bases). CDR3 size: 12 residues. Germline V CDR1 and CDR2: SQVTM, ANQGSEA. V was pared by 0 bases and J by 9 bases, with 9 bases between.

The gene calls are TRBV29-1 and TRBJ1-1; D perhaps matches TRBD1 (6 bases). Germline CDR1 is SQVTM and CDR2 is ANQGSEA. This CDR3 is 16 amino acids long. The ends were cut back, 7 bases at V and 0 bases at J, with 21 bases in the middle. CDR3 coding DNA: TGCAGCGCCCAGGACAGTTTGGGGGCGATGAACACTGAAGCTTTCTTT. Amino acid sequence: CSAQDSLGAMNTEAFF.

V is TRBV29-1 and J is TRBJ2-1; D not resolved. The V gene's germline CDR1 is SQVTM and CDR2 ANQGSEA. The V gene lost 3 bases and the J gene lost 9 bases, with 6 bases spanning the gap. The CDR3 spans 10 residues. The CDR3 nucleotides read TGCAGCGTTGACGGTGCTGAGCAGTTCTTC. It translates to CSVDGAEQFF.

The chain couples TRBV29-1 to TRBJ2-7, with D perhaps matching TRBD1 or TRBD2 (5 bases each). Germline V gene lookup returns CDR1 SQVTM and CDR2 ANQGSEA. Trimming shortened V by 4 bases and J by 6 bases, and 13 bases separated the two germline ends. CDR3 length equals 12 residues. CDR3: CSVVSSGPEQYF. The CDR3 coding sequence is TGCAGCGTTGTCTCGTCGGGGCCCGAGCAGTACTTC.

This chain uses TRBV2 with TRBJ2-3, with TRBD1 matching over 9 bases. V trimming: 11 bases; J trimming: 7 bases; junction bases outside the gene matches: 1. In germline, CDR1 is SNHLY, CDR2 FYNNEI. This CDR3 has 10 residues. The CDR3 here is CAGQGNTQYF. CDR3 nucleotides: TGTGCCGGACAGGGGAATACGCAGTATTTT.

The chain joins TRBV30 to TRBJ1-1; D call uncertain. CDR1 GTSNPN and CDR2 SVGIG come from the germline V gene (reference sequence). This CDR3 has 12 amino acids. With 4 bases removed from V and 0 bases from J, the gap between germline ends came to 6 bases. CDR3 amino acids: CAWNVLNTEAFF. DNA of the CDR3: TGTGCCTGGAATGTGCTGAACACTGAAGCTTTCTTT.

The chain recombines TRBV11-2 with TRBJ2-3; TRBD2 is a possible D gene (5 bases). Looked up from germline, CDR1 is SGHAT and CDR2 is FQNNGV. The length of the CDR3 is 14 residues. Between the trimmed V and J ends, which lost 0 bases and 6 bases, there was a span of 10 bases. The CDR3 sequence: CASSLDREHDTQYF. The CDR3 region has the DNA TGTGCCAGCAGCTTAGATAGGGAGCATGATACGCAGTATTTT.

The chain carries TRBV13 and TRBJ2-3, with D possibly TRBD1 on 6 matching bases. CDR1 and CDR2 from the germline V gene are PRHDT and FYEKMQ (reference sequence). The CDR3 sequence is 13 residues long. The germline V and J ends were trimmed by 4 bases and 5 bases, with 10 bases remaining between them. DNA for the CDR3: TGTGCCAGCAGCTCAACAGGGAGAGATACGCAGTATTTT. Translation gives CASSSTGRDTQYF.

In nucleotides, the CDR3 is TGTGCCAGCAGCGCCCCGGGACACCCCATTCAGTACTTC. Protein: CASSAPGHPIQYF. This chain joins TRBV9 and TRBJ2-4; tentatively, D is TRBD1 (6 bases). The CDR3 covers 13 residues. Germline V CDR1 and CDR2: SGDLS, YYNGEE. The ends were cut back, 3 bases at V and 9 bases at J, with 13 bases in the middle.